Listed here are 10 T cell receptor beta chains from one sample, sequenced in a study of shared clonotypes between healthy human individuals. Clones were read by immunoSEQ multiplex PCR, and TCRdb kept only the in-frame ones, dropping some. The sample shows some 900,000 clones, about 80% of them seen only once. Sequenced: memory CD4+ T cells sorted from blood. Subset indicated: CD45RA-negative fraction. These receptors were collected from a man aged 18 to 29 in good health.

The chain links TRBV5-1 to TRBJ2-1; tentatively, D is TRBD2 (6 bases). The germline gives CDR1 SGHRS, CDR2 YFSETQ. The CDR3 extends over 13 amino acids. Deletions cut 5 bases from V and 4 bases from J, with 10 bases between. This CDR3 is CASSGDWYNEQFF. The CDR3 DNA reads as TGCGCCAGCAGTGGGGACTGGTACAATGAGCAGTTCTTC.

The chain recombines TRBV7-8 with TRBJ1-5, with D perhaps TRBD1 (5 bases). CDR3 length: 16 amino acids. Trimming took off 6 bases at V and 0 bases at J, with 15 bases between the two ends. Germline CDR1 SGHVS, CDR2 FQNEAQ. The CDR3 DNA is TGTGCCAGCAGATTGGCTCCGGGGACTAGCAATCAGCCCCAGCATTTT. It specifies CASRLAPGTSNQPQHF.

The rearrangement links TRBV7-2 to TRBJ2-5, with D tentatively TRBD1 or TRBD2 (6 bases each). Germline V lookup: CDR1 SGHTA, CDR2 FQGNSA. V lost 5 bases and J 3 bases, leaving 16 bases between the germline ends. This CDR3 has 15 amino acids. The CDR3: CASSQGPWREETQYF. CDR3 coding DNA: TGTGCCAGCAGCCAGGGGCCCTGGAGGGAAGAGACCCAGTACTTC.

As concerns this clone: A read error may be the cause here, since a much bigger clone is one base away. Other DNA sequences from this sample encode an identical CDR3 as well. The chain is built from TRBV5-4 and TRBJ1-1; D is uncertain. Germline V gene data show CDR1 as SGHNT and CDR2 as YYREEE (reference sequence). Trimming shortened V by 0 bases and J by 1 base, and 4 bases separated the two germline ends. The CDR3 length is 13 residues. CDR3 DNA: TGTGCCAGCAGCTTGGGAGGGAACACTGAAGCTTTCTTT. The encoded protein is CASSLGGNTEAFF.

A single count supports this clone. The chain couples TRBV6-5 to TRBJ1-2, with D maybe TRBD1 (6 bases). This CDR3 has 15 residues. CDR1 and CDR2 from the germline V gene are MNHEY and SVGAGI. V lost 2 bases and J 2 bases, leaving 12 bases between the germline ends. The CDR3 bases are TGTGCCAGCAGTTACGGGGGGGGGCTCAACTATGGCTACACCTTC. Amino acids: CASSYGGGLNYGYTF.

This sequence joins TRBV7-2 and TRBJ2-5; 10 positions match TRBD1. V lost 0 bases, J lost 5 bases, and 6 bases stayed unmatched. Germline V CDR1 and CDR2: SGHTA, FQGNSA. The CDR3 runs to 16 residues. CDR3 DNA: TGTGCCAGCAGCTTAGCCGGGACAGGGGTTGGGGAGACCCAGTACTTC. Translating gives CASSLAGTGVGETQYF.

The chain couples TRBV7-2 to TRBJ2-4; no clear D gene. V lost 0 bases, J lost 5 bases, and 5 bases lay in between. Germline loops: CDR1 SGHTA, CDR2 FQGNSA. This CDR3 comprises 13 residues. CDR3 nucleotides: TGTGCCAGCAGCTTAGCGGCAGAAAACATTCAGTACTTC. It translates to CASSLAAENIQYF.

This chain uses TRBV30 with TRBJ2-3; TRBD1 matches 9 bases. CDR1 and CDR2 from the germline V gene are GTSNPN and SVGIG (reference sequence). Losses at the gene ends were 2 bases for V and 5 bases for J; bases not matched to a gene: 11. There are 16 residues in the CDR3. The CDR3 loop is CAWSRARAGQGDTQYF. CDR3 coding DNA: TGTGCCTGGAGTCGGGCCCGAGCGGGACAGGGAGATACGCAGTATTTT.

V and J are TRBV6-1 and TRBJ1-6, with 7 bases lining up with TRBD1. CDR1 is MNHNS, CDR2 SASEGT, per germline. This CDR3 has 15 amino acids. Losses at the gene ends were 8 bases for V and 4 bases for J; bases not matched to a gene: 8. The CDR3 coding sequence is TGTGCCAGCGACGGGGGACAGCCTTATAATTCACCCCTCCACTTT. This gives the protein CASDGGQPYNSPLHF.

The CDR3, as DNA: TGCGCCAGCAGCTTGGATGCAGCCTCCTATGGCTACACCTTC. Translating it yields CASSLDAASYGYTF. The chain couples TRBV5-1 to TRBJ1-2; no firm D call. From germline, CDR1 is SGHRS and CDR2 YFSETQ. This CDR3 has 14 amino acids. Trimming pared 0 bases from V and 4 bases from J, leaving 10 bases between.